This TCR beta chain was captured in a study of T cells after yellow fever vaccination. Study at large: Fractions low in cell number were prepared with SMART-Seq v4 Ultra Low Input.

TCRdb fed the 5' RACE reads into MiXCR, producing one record per CDR3 protein. This sample has roughly 310,000 distinct CDR3 sequences, with roughly 3.5% found just once. This CDR3 region has 16 residues. The V segment lost 0 bases and the J segment 9 bases; nucleotides outside the gene matches: 12. In germline, CDR1 is LGHNA, CDR2 YSLEER. In this sample, this clonotype turned up many times. Its specificity is not known. Study findings and constraints: Post-booster reappearance was seen for most primary-vaccination clones (96% CD4, around 88% CD8). Contamination by abundant bulk-population clonotypes could be present in FACS-sorted repertoires.

The clonotype comes from a man aged 18 to 29 who received the YFV17D yellow fever vaccine. The sequencing used PBMCs, collected on the day of the yellow fever booster vaccination. The chain couples TRBV4-3 to TRBJ2-3; TRBD2 matches at 7 bases. CDR3 protein: CASSQDPREGIGTQYF. CDR3 coding DNA: TGCGCCAGCAGCCAAGATCCCAGGGAGGGGATAGGGACGCAGTATTTT.